This is a list of T cell receptor beta chains from one sample in a study of CD8+ T cells in alopecia areata. The assay was immunoSEQ multiplex PCR, and TCRdb's table has in-frame clones only and misses some. The table has more than 200,000 clones, roughly two thirds seen once. Material: CD4+ T cells sorted from blood, obtained at week 0. The receptors shown here come from a human donor with alopecia areata. CDR3s include the opening cysteine and the closing phenylalanine or tryptophan. D genes are given only for firm matches. Size tells how often a clone was seen (once, few, many) or the class of an expanded clone, and some rows leave it out.

>TRBV5-1|-|TRBJ2-7|-
TGCGCCAGCAGCTTGGTTGGGGGTAGAGCCTCCTACGAGCAGTACTTC
CASSLVGGRASYEQYF
>TRBV5-1|-|TRBJ2-1|TRBD1
TGCGCCAGCAGCTTGTCGGGACAGGGAGATGAGCAGTTCTTC
CASSLSGQGDEQFF
>TRBV7-8|-|TRBJ1-2|-
TGTGCCAGCAGCCGAACGGACGGTCCTAACTATGGCTACACCTTC
CASSRTDGPNYGYTF
>TRBV20-1|-|TRBJ2-5|-
TGCAGTGCTCGACCGCTGGAGACCCAGTACTTC
CSARPLETQYF
>TRBV30|-|TRBJ2-2|-
TGTGCCTGGACAGCCACGAACACCGGGGAGCTGTTTTTT
CAWTATNTGELFF
>TRBV29-1|-|TRBJ2-5|-
TGCAGCGTTGAGGAGAATCAACAAGAGACCCAGTACTTC
CSVEENQQETQYF
>TRBV7-9|-|TRBJ2-3|-
TGTGCCAGCACCCTAGTGGGGGGCGGCACAGATACGCAGTATTTT
CASTLVGGGTDTQYF
>TRBV30|few|TRBJ1-2|-
TGTGCCTGGAGGACAGTTGGCTACACCTTC
CAWRTVGYTF
>TRBV7-9|-|TRBJ2-5|-
TGTGCCAGCAGCTTAGCAGGGGGAAGAGAGACCCAGTACTTC
CASSLAGGRETQYF
>TRBV4-3|-|TRBJ1-2|-
TGCGCCAGCAGCCCAGGCCAATCAAGAGCTAACTATGGCTACACCTTC
CASSPGQSRANYGYTF
>TRBV7-3|-|TRBJ2-1|-
TGTGCCAGCAGCGCACTGGGCAATGAGCAGTTCTTC
CASSALGNEQFF
>TRBV30|-|TRBJ1-2|TRBD1
TGTGCCTGGAGACCCCCATACCGGGACAGGGGGCTTGGCTACACCTTC
CAWRPPYRDRGLGYTF
>TRBV29-1|-|TRBJ1-5|-
TGCAGCGTTGGGGGAGGGCTTCAGCCCCAGCATTTT
CSVGGGLQPQHF
>TRBV5-1|-|TRBJ2-1|-
TGCGCCAGCAGCCCCTCTACAGGGTTTAGCTCCTACAATGAGCAGTTCTTC
CASSPSTGFSSYNEQFF
>TRBV30|-|TRBJ1-5|-
TGTGCCTGGAGTGTACGACCTTTTAATCAGCCCCAGCATTTT
CAWSVRPFNQPQHF
>TRBV5-1|once|TRBJ1-4|-
TGCGCCAGCAGCCCCCGGGCCCTAAGCGGGTCAGATAATGAAAAACTGTTTTTT
CASSPRALSGSDNEKLFF
>TRBV5-1|few|TRBJ2-5|-
TGCGCCAGCAGCTTTAGCCAAGAGACCCAGTACTTC
CASSFSQETQYF
>TRBV7-9|-|TRBJ1-1|-
TGTGCCAGCACCTATATCCCTACAGGATATCAGAACACTGAAGCTTTCTTT
CASTYIPTGYQNTEAFF
>TRBV29-1|few|TRBJ2-7|-
TGCAGCGTGGGACGGGGGTCGAGCGAGCAGTACTTC
CSVGRGSSEQYF
>TRBV29-1|-|TRBJ2-1|TRBD1
TGCAGCGCAGATATCATACAGGGGGCACATGAGCAGTTCTTC
CSADIIQGAHEQFF
>TRBV5-1|few|TRBJ1-1|-
TGCGCCAGCAGCTTGGAAGGGGGCACTGAAGCTTTCTTT
CASSLEGGTEAFF
>TRBV10-3|-|TRBJ1-6|-
TGTGCCATCAGTGAATTCCCTAGGCAGGATAATTCACCCCTCCACTTT
CAISEFPRQDNSPLHF
>TRBV5-4|-|TRBJ2-3|TRBD2
TGTGCCAGCAGCCAGGGACTAGCGGGGGAAGATACGCAGTATTTT
CASSQGLAGEDTQYF
>TRBV30|few|TRBJ1-1|-
TGTGCCTGGAGTGTAGCCGTGGGCCGGAACACTGAAGCTTTCTTT
CAWSVAVGRNTEAFF
>TRBV7-9|once|TRBJ2-7|-
TGTGCCAGCAGCTTAGAACACCTCTACGAGCAGTACTTC
CASSLEHLYEQYF
>TRBV29-1|-|TRBJ2-3|-
TGCAGCGTTGATGGCAGGGGGGGAACAGATACGCAGTATTTT
CSVDGRGGTDTQYF
>TRBV30|-|TRBJ2-6|-
TGTGCCTCGTTCTCTGGGGCCAACGTCCTGACTTTC
CASFSGANVLTF
>TRBV30|-|TRBJ2-7|TRBD1
TGTGCCTGGAACTTTAAGGGACAGATAACCTACGAGCAGTACTTC
CAWNFKGQITYEQYF
>TRBV5-1|few|TRBJ2-5|-
TGCGCCAGCAGCTTGGGACTCACTAAAGAGACCCAGTACTTC
CASSLGLTKETQYF
>TRBV7-9|few|TRBJ1-5|-
TGTGCCAGCAGCACGGAGCTACAGGGTACCCCCAATCAGCCCCAGCATTTT
CASSTELQGTPNQPQHF
>TRBV29-1|-|TRBJ1-1|-
TGCAGCGTTGAACCGGACAACATGAACACTGAAGCTTTCTTT
CSVEPDNMNTEAFF
>TRBV7-8|-|TRBJ1-1|TRBD1
TGTGCCAGCAGCTTAGGGGACAGGCCGGGGACTGAAGCTTTCTTT
CASSLGDRPGTEAFF
>TRBV29-1|-|TRBJ1-6|-
TGCAGCCCCCCGGGAGTAAATTCACCCCTCCACTTT
CSPPGVNSPLHF
>TRBV25-1|-|TRBJ2-1|-
TGTGCCAGCAGTCCCGGGGGCTTGAAGCTCAATGAGCAGTTCTTC
CASSPGGLKLNEQFF
>TRBV9|-|TRBJ2-1|-
TGTGCCAGCAGCCCTGGGCCATACAATGAGCAGTTCTTC
CASSPGPYNEQFF
>TRBV30|-|TRBJ2-7|-
TGTGCCTGGAGTGCCACAGGGAGCTCCTACGAGCAGTACTTC
CAWSATGSSYEQYF
>TRBV5-1|-|TRBJ2-2|-
TGCGCCAGCAGCTTGGACCCCAGAGTGAACACCGGGGAGCTGTTTTTT
CASSLDPRVNTGELFF
>TRBV19|-|TRBJ1-5|-
TGTGCCAGTAGTATACAGGGGAGGGGCCAGCCCCAGCATTTT
CASSIQGRGQPQHF
>TRBV2|-|TRBJ1-4|-
TGTGCCAGCAAAGGACTCCGGGAAAAACTGTTTTTT
CASKGLREKLFF
>TRBV30|once|TRBJ2-7|-
TGTGCCTGGAGTGTACGACGAAGCTCCTACGAGCAGTACTTC
CAWSVRRSSYEQYF
>TRBV29-1|-|TRBJ2-7|TRBD1
TGCAGCGTGGTGGGACAGCAGACCTACGAGCAGTACTTC
CSVVGQQTYEQYF
>TRBV19|-|TRBJ2-3|TRBD2
TGTGCCAGTAGTCTCGAGCGGGGGGGCCGTCATACGCAGTATTTT
CASSLERGGRHTQYF
>TRBV25-1|few|TRBJ1-1|-
TGTGCCAGCAGCGAAGGACAGTCTGAAGCTTTCTTT
CASSEGQSEAFF
>TRBV30|-|TRBJ1-2|TRBD1
TGTGCCTGGAGTTTACAGGGGCACTATGGCTACACCTTC
CAWSLQGHYGYTF
>TRBV27|once|TRBJ1-1|-
TGTGCCAGCAGTCGCAGGGACGCGAACACTGAAGCTTTCTTT
CASSRRDANTEAFF